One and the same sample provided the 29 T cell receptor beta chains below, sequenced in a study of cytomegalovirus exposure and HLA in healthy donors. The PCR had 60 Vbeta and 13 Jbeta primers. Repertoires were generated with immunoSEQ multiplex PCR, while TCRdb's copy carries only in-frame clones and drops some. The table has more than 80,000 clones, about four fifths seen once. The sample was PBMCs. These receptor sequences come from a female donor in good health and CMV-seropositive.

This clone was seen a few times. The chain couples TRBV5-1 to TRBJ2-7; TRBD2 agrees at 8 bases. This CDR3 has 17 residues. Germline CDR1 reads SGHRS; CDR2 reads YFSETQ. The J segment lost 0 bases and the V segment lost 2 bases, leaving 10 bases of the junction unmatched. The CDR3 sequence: CASSLFGLAGTSYEQYF. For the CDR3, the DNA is TGCGCCAGCAGCTTATTTGGGCTAGCGGGCACCTCCTACGAGCAGTACTTC.

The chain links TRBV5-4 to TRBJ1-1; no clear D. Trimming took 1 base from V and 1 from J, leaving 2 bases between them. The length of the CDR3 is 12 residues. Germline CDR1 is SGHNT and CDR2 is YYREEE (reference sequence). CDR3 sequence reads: CASSLRNTEAFF. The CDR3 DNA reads TGTGCCAGCAGCTTGCGGAACACTGAAGCTTTCTTT. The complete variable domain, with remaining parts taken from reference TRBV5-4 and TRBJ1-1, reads ETGVTQSPTHLIKTRGQQVTLRCSSQSGHNTVSWYQQALGQGPQFIFQYYREEENGRGNFPPRFSGLQFPNYSSELNVNALELDDSALYLCASSLRNTEAFFGQGTRLTVV.

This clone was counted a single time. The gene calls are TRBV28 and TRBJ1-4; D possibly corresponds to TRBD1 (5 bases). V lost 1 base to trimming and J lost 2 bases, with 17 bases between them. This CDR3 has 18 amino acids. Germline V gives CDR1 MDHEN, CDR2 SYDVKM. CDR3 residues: CASSLLSGRGSTNEKLFF. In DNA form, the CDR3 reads TGTGCCAGCAGTTTATTGTCGGGTCGGGGGTCCACTAATGAAAAACTGTTTTTT.

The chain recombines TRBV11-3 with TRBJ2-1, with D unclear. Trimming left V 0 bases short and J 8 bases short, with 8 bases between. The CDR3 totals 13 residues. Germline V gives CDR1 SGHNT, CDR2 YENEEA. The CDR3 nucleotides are TGTGCCAGCAGCTTAGATCTCGGTCATGAGCAGTTCTTC. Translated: CASSLDLGHEQFF.

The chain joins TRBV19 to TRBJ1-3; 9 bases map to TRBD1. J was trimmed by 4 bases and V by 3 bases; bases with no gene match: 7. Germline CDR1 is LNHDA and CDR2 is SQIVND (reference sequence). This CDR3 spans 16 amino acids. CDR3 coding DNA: TGTGCCAGTAGTATCTCCGGGACAGGGTCCGGAAACACCATATATTTT. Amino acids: CASSISGTGSGNTIYF.

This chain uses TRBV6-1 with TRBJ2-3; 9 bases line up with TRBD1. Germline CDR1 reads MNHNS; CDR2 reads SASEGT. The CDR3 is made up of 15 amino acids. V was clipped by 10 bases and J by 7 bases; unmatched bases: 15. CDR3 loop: CATKITGGALHTQYF. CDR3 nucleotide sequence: TGTGCCACCAAAATTACAGGGGGCGCGTTACATACGCAGTATTTT.

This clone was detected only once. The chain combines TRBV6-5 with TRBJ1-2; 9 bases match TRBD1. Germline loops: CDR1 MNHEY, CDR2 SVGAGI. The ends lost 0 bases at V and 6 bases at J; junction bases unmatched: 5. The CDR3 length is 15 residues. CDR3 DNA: TGTGCCAGCAGTTACTCGATAGGGACAGGGAATGGCTACACCTTC. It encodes CASSYSIGTGNGYTF.

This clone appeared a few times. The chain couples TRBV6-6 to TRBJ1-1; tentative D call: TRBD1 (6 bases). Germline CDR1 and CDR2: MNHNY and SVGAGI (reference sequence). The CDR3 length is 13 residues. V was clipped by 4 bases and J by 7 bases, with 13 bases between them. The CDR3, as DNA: TGTGCCAGCAGTTCTCAGGACAGCAGTGAAGCTTTCTTT. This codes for CASSSQDSSEAFF.

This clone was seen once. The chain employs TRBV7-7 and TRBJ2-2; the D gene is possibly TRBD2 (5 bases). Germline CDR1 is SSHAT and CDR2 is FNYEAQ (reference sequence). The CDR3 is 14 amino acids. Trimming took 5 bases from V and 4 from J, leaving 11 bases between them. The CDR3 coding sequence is TGTGCCAGCAGCCTCGACTATTCCACCGGGGAGCTGTTTTTT. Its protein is CASSLDYSTGELFF.

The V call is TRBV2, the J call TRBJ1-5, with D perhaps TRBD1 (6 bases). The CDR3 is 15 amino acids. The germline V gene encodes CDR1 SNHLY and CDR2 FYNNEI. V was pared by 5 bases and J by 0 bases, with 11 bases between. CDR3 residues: CASSTGQTSNQPQHF. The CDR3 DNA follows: TGTGCCAGCAGTACCGGACAGACTAGCAATCAGCCCCAGCATTTT.

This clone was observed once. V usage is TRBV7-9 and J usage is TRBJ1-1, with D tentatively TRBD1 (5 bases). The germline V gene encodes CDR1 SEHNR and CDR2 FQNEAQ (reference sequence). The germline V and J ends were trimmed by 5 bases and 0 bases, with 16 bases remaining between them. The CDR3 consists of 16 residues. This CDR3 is CASSPPAGGMNTEAFF. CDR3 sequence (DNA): TGTGCCAGCAGCCCCCCGGCTGGGGGGATGAACACTGAAGCTTTCTTT.

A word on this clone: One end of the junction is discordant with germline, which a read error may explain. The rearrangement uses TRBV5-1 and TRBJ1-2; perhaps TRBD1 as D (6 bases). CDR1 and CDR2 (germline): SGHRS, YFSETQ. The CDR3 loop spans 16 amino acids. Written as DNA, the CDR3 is TGCGCCAGCAGCCCGACAGGCCACCCTTTCCCCTATGGCTACCCCTTC. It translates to CASSPTGHPFPYGYPF.

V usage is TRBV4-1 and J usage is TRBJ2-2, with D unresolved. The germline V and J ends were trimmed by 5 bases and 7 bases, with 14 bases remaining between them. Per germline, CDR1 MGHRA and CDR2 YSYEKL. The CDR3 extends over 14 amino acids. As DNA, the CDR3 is TGCGCCAGCAGCACGCCCCCTTGGAGCGGGGAGCTGTTTTTT. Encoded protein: CASSTPPWSGELFF.

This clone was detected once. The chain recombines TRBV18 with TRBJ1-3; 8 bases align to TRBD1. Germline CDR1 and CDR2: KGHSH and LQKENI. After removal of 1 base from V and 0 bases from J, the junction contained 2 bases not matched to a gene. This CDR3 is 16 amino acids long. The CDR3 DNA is TGTGCCAGCTCACCACAAGGACAGGGCTCTGGAAACACCATATATTTT. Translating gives CASSPQGQGSGNTIYF.

CDR3 loop: CASGPTGAYEQYF. In nucleotides, the CDR3 is TGTGCTAGTGGTCCGACAGGTGCCTACGAGCAGTACTTC. V and J are TRBV12-5 and TRBJ2-7; perhaps TRBD1 as D (6 bases). Trimming pared 5 bases from V and 2 bases from J, leaving 10 bases between. CDR3 length: 13 residues. From germline, CDR1 is LGHNT and CDR2 FRNRAP.

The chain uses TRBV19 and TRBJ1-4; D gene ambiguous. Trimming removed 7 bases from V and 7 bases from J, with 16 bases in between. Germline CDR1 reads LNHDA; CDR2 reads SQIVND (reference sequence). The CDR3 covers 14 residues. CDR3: CASTRLGEGEKLFF. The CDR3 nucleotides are TGTGCCAGTACGCGACTTGGAGAGGGTGAAAAACTGTTTTTT.

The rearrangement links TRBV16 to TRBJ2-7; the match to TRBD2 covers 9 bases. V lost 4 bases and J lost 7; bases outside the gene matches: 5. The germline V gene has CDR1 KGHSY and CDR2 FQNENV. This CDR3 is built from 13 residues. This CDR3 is CASSLDLAGEQYF. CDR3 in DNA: TGTGCCAGCAGCCTCGACCTAGCGGGAGAGCAGTACTTC. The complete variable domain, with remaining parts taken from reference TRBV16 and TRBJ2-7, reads GEEVAQTPKHLVRGEGQKAKLYCAPIKGHSYVFWYQQVLKNEFKFLISFQNENVFDETGMPKERFSAKCLPNSPCSLEIQATKLEDSAVYFCASSLDLAGEQYFGPGTRLTVT.

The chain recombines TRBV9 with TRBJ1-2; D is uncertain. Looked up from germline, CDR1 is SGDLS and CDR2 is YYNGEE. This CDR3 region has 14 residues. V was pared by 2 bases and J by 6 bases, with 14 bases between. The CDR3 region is CASSVDSLPHGYTF. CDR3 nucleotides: TGTGCCAGCAGCGTCGACTCTCTTCCCCATGGCTACACCTTC. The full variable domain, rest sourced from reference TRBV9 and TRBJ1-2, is DSGVTQTPKHLITATGQRVTLRCSPRSGDLSVYWYQQSLDQGLQFLIQYYNGEERAKGNILERFSAQQFPDLHSELNLSSLELGDSALYFCASSVDSLPHGYTFGSGTRLTVV.

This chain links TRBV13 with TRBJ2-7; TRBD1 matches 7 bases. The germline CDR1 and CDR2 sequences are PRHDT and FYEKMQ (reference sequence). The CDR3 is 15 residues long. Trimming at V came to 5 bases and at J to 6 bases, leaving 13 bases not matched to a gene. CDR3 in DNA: TGTGCCAGCAGCCTGCATACAGGGGAATTCGGCGAGCAGTACTTC. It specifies CASSLHTGEFGEQYF.

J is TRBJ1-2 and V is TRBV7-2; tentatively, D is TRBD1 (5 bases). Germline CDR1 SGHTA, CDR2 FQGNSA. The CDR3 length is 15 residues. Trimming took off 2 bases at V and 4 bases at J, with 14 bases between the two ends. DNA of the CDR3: TGTGCCAGCAGCTTAAGGCGGCAGGGTCGCTATGGCTACACCTTC. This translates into CASSLRRQGRYGYTF.

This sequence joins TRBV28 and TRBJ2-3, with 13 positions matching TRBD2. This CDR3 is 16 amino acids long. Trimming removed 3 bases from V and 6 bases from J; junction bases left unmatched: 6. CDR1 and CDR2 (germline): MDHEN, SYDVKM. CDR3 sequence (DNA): TGTGCCAGCAGTTTCGGGACTAGCGGGGTCACGGATACGCAGTATTTT. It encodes CASSFGTSGVTDTQYF. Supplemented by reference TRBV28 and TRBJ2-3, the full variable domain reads DVKVTQSSRYLVKRTGEKVFLECVQDMDHENMFWYRQDPGLGLRLIYFSYDVKMKEKGDIPEGYSVSREKKERFSLILESASTNQTSMYLCASSFGTSGVTDTQYFGPGTRLTVL.

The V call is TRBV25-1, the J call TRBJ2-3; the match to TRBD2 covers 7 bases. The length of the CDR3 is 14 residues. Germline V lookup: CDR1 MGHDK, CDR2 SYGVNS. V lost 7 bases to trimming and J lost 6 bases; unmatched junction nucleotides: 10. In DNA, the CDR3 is TGTGCCAGCATCTTTACGGGAGGTGAGGATACGCAGTATTTT. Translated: CASIFTGGEDTQYF.

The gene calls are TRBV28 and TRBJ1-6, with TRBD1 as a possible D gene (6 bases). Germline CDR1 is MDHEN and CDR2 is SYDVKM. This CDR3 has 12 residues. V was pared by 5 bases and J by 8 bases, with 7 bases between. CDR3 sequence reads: CASSHRDSPLHF. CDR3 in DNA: TGTGCCAGCAGTCACAGGGATTCACCCCTCCACTTT.

The CDR3 loop is CASTQQHSGGGEQFF. CDR3 in DNA: TGTGCCAGCACTCAACAGCATAGCGGGGGGGGTGAGCAGTTCTTC. The rearrangement joins TRBV2 to TRBJ2-1; TRBD2 agrees at 11 bases. Trimming at V came to 7 bases and at J to 9 bases, leaving 11 bases not matched to a gene. Germline values: CDR1 SNHLY, CDR2 FYNNEI. The CDR3 sequence is 15 residues long.

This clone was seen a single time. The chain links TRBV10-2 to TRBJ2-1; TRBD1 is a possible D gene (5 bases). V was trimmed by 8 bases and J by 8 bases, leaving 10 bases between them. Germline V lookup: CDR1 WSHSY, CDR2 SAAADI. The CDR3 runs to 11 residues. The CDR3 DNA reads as TGCGCCAGCGGGCAGGGTGATGAGCAGTTCTTC. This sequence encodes CASGQGDEQFF.

CDR3 amino acids: CASSLEQGVTEAFF. The CDR3 nucleotides read TGCGCCAGCAGCTTAGAACAGGGGGTGACTGAAGCTTTCTTT. This rearrangement joins TRBV5-1 to TRBJ1-1; 8 positions match TRBD1. The CDR3 spans 14 residues. The J segment lost 5 bases and the V segment lost 2 bases, leaving 5 bases of the junction unmatched. Germline CDR1 reads SGHRS; CDR2 reads YFSETQ. The whole variable domain, remainder taken from reference TRBV5-1 and TRBJ1-1, is KAGVTQTPRYLIKTRGQQVTLSCSPISGHRSVSWYQQTPGQGLQFLFEYFSETQRNKGNFPGRFSGRQFSNSRSEMNVSTLELGDSALYLCASSLEQGVTEAFFGQGTRLTVV.

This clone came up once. CDR3 loop: CASSLAGLAGGGETQYF. Here the CDR3 DNA reads TGCGCCAGCAGCTTGGCCGGACTAGCGGGGGGCGGGGAGACCCAGTACTTC. J is TRBJ2-5 and V is TRBV5-1, with TRBD2 matching 14 bases. V shed 0 bases, J shed 5 bases, and the junction held 6 bases outside the gene matches. Germline V gene lookup returns CDR1 SGHRS and CDR2 YFSETQ. The CDR3 has 17 amino acids. Supplemented by reference TRBV5-1 and TRBJ2-5, the full variable domain reads KAGVTQTPRYLIKTRGQQVTLSCSPISGHRSVSWYQQTPGQGLQFLFEYFSETQRNKGNFPGRFSGRQFSNSRSEMNVSTLELGDSALYLCASSLAGLAGGGETQYFGPGTRLLVL.

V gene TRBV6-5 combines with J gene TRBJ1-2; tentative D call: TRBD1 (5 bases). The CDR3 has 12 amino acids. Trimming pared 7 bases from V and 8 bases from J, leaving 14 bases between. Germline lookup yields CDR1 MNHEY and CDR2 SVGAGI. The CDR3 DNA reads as TGTGCCAGCACCAAGGGGATGGGAGGCTACACCTTC. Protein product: CASTKGMGGYTF.

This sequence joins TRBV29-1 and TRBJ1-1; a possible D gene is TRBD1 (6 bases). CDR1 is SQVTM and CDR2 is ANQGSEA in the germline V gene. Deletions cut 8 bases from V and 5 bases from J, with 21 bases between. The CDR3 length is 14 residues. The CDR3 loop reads CSLTRGGAVTEAFF. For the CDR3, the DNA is TGCAGCCTAACTCGGGGGGGGGCAGTGACTGAAGCTTTCTTT.